Presented here are 21 T cell receptor beta chains from one specimen sequenced in a study of blood T cell repertoires in COVID-19. Only in-frame clones appear in the TCRdb table, and some are missing; sequencing was by immunoSEQ multiplex PCR. The sample shows 60,000 to 75,000 clones, approximately 82% of them seen only once. The source material was peripheral blood. Source of these receptors: a woman aged 80 or over with acute or convalescent COVID-19.

The rearrangement joins TRBV3-1 (or the pseudogene TRBV3-2) to TRBJ2-7, with TRBD2 matching over 9 bases. The trim removed 8 bases at V and 2 bases at J, leaving 7 bases unmatched. The CDR3 runs 14 residues. Looked up from germline, CDR1 is LGHDT and CDR2 is YNNKEL (reference sequence). The CDR3 DNA follows: TGTGCCAGCCGCCGGGGCGGGGGGGCCTACGAGCAGTACTTC. Encoded protein: CASRRGGGAYEQYF.

This clone was observed a single time. This sequence joins TRBV12-3 or TRBV12-4 and TRBJ1-1, with D uncertain. V was pared by 3 bases and J by 0 bases, with 5 bases between. The CDR3 runs to 13 residues. This CDR3 reads CASSFILNTEAFF. In DNA, the CDR3 is TGTGCCAGCAGTTTCATCCTGAACACTGAAGCTTTCTTT.

This clone came up a few times. J is TRBJ2-7 and V is TRBV2; TRBD2 agrees at 13 bases. CDR3 length equals 15 residues. Germline V gene sequence: CDR1 SNHLY, CDR2 FYNNEI. The ends lost 6 bases at V and 3 bases at J; junction bases unmatched: 5. CDR3 sequence: CASSPTSGGGYEQYF. CDR3 bases: TGTGCCAGCAGCCCTACTAGCGGGGGGGGCTACGAGCAGTACTTC.

A remark on this clone: The sample holds other DNA sequences that translate to the same CDR3. CDR3 residues: CASSFDRGLQETQYF. DNA of the CDR3: TGTGCCAGCAGCTTCGACAGGGGTTTACAAGAGACCCAGTACTTC. V usage is TRBV7-2 and J usage is TRBJ2-5; 8 bases agree with TRBD1. This CDR3 has 15 amino acids. Germline V gene data show CDR1 as SGHTA and CDR2 as FQGNSA. The V gene end was trimmed by 3 bases and the J gene end by 2 bases; junction bases not matched to a gene: 5.

This chain joins TRBV7-2 and TRBJ2-7; 10 nucleotides line up with TRBD2. The V segment lost 5 bases and the J segment 7 bases; nucleotides outside the gene matches: 17. CDR3 length equals 17 residues. The germline V gene has CDR1 SGHTA and CDR2 FQGNSA. The chain's CDR3 is CASSDLQLAGGSGEQYF. CDR3 DNA sequence: TGTGCCAGCAGCGACCTTCAGTTAGCGGGGGGTTCCGGGGAGCAGTACTTC. The full variable domain, in which reference TRBV7-2 and TRBJ2-7 provide the parts outside the CDR3, is GAGVSQSPSNKVTEKGKDVELRCDPISGHTALYWYRQSLGQGLEFLIYFQGNSAPDKSGLPSDRFSAERTGGSVSTLTIQRTQQEDSAVYLCASSDLQLAGGSGEQYFGPGTRLTVT.

The V call is TRBV7-9, the J call TRBJ1-1; tentative D call: TRBD1 (5 bases). The V and J ends lost 5 bases and 10 bases respectively, with 14 bases between them. This CDR3 has 12 residues. Germline V gene lookup returns CDR1 SEHNR and CDR2 FQNEAQ (reference sequence). The CDR3 is CASSRGGVGAFF. In DNA, the CDR3 is TGTGCCAGCAGCCGGGGAGGGGTTGGAGCTTTCTTT.

This clone was counted a single time. The chain combines TRBV7-2 with TRBJ1-2; perhaps TRBD1 as D (5 bases). The germline V gene encodes CDR1 SGHTA and CDR2 FQGNSA. Trimming cost V 6 bases and J 3 bases, with 14 bases left between them. The CDR3 sequence is 14 residues long. The CDR3: CASSPPGGHYGYTF. CDR3 DNA sequence: TGTGCCAGCAGTCCGCCCGGGGGTCACTATGGCTACACCTTC.

With respect to this clone: The junction departs from germline at one end; a sequencing error may be responsible. The J gene is TRBJ1-4, the V gene TRBV6-6, with a tentative D call TRBD1 (6 bases). Germline CDR1 and CDR2: MNHNY and SVGAGI (reference sequence). The CDR3 loop spans 15 amino acids. The CDR3 bases are TGTGCCAGCAGTCGAACAGGGTCAACTAATGAAAAACTGCTTTTT. This sequence encodes CASSRTGSTNEKLLF.

The rearrangement links TRBV20-1 to TRBJ2-7, with 9 bases that match TRBD1. Germline values: CDR1 DFQATT, CDR2 SNEGSKA (reference sequence). The CDR3 covers 15 residues. Trimming removed 3 bases from V and 3 bases from J; junction bases left unmatched: 9. The chain's CDR3 is CSASWGTGRFYEQYF. In nucleotides, the CDR3 is TGCAGTGCTAGTTGGGGGACAGGGAGGTTCTACGAGCAGTACTTC.

This sequence joins TRBV24-1 and TRBJ2-2; 16 nucleotides agree with TRBD2. V was pared by 2 bases and J by 4 bases, with 6 bases of the junction left unmatched. The CDR3 spans 19 residues. Germline CDR1 KGHDR, CDR2 SFDVKD. CDR3 protein: CATSDSGTSGGAVTGELFF. DNA for the CDR3: TGTGCCACCAGTGATTCTGGGACTAGCGGGGGGGCCGTCACCGGGGAGCTGTTTTTT.

In this sample, this clone turned up once. This chain joins TRBV5-1 and TRBJ2-7; the match to TRBD1 covers 11 bases. J was trimmed by 5 bases and V by 0 bases; bases with no gene match: 4. The germline CDR1 and CDR2 sequences are SGHRS and YFSETQ. CDR3 length: 15 amino acids. The CDR3 region has the DNA TGCGCCAGCAGCTTGGGGGACAGGGGGAAAAACGAGCAGTACTTC. Residues: CASSLGDRGKNEQYF. Looking up the rest from reference TRBV5-1 and TRBJ2-7 gives the full variable domain: KAGVTQTPRYLIKTRGQQVTLSCSPISGHRSVSWYQQTPGQGLQFLFEYFSETQRNKGNFPGRFSGRQFSNSRSEMNVSTLELGDSALYLCASSLGDRGKNEQYFGPGTRLTVT.

The rearrangement links TRBV7-2 to TRBJ2-7; D possibly corresponds to TRBD1 (6 bases). The ends were cut back, 0 bases at V and 0 bases at J, with 15 bases in the middle. The CDR3 sequence is 17 residues long. Per germline, CDR1 SGHTA and CDR2 FQGNSA. The CDR3 sequence is CASSLAKFGTNSYEQYF. CDR3 coding DNA: TGTGCCAGCAGCTTAGCTAAATTCGGGACAAACTCCTACGAGCAGTACTTC.

The chain recombines TRBV19 with TRBJ1-5, with a tentative D call TRBD1 (5 bases). In germline, CDR1 is LNHDA, CDR2 SQIVND (reference sequence). The V end was cut by 4 bases, the J end by 6 bases, with 13 bases between. The CDR3 totals 14 residues. This CDR3 reads CASSNPGVGQPQHF. The DNA for the CDR3 is TGTGCCAGTAGTAACCCGGGGGTGGGTCAGCCCCAGCATTTT.

CDR3 in DNA: TGTGCCAGCAGTCCGCAGGGGAGAGGCTTTGGCGGTGAAGCTTTCTTT. Amino acid sequence: CASSPQGRGFGGEAFF. V gene TRBV28 combines with J gene TRBJ1-1; maybe TRBD1 (6 bases). The CDR3 runs 16 residues. Trimming took 5 bases from V and 7 from J, leaving 23 bases between them. CDR1 and CDR2 from the germline V gene are MDHEN and SYDVKM.

The chain is built from TRBV6-1 and TRBJ1-2; D remains unclear. CDR3 length: 14 amino acids. In germline, CDR1 is MNHNS, CDR2 SASEGT. Trimming took off 0 bases at V and 4 bases at J, with 9 bases between the two ends. In DNA, the CDR3 is TGTGCCAGCAGTGAAGCATCGGGAATCTATGGCTACACCTTC. It is translated as CASSEASGIYGYTF.

The J gene is TRBJ2-1, the V gene TRBV2, with 14 nucleotides matching TRBD2. J gave up 7 bases and V 6 bases, and 8 bases lay outside the gene matches. The CDR3 is 16 residues long. The germline gives CDR1 SNHLY, CDR2 FYNNEI. CDR3 in amino acids: CASSQGLAGGENEQFF. The CDR3, as DNA: TGTGCCAGCAGCCAAGGACTAGCGGGGGGTGAAAATGAGCAGTTCTTC. The full variable domain, completed using reference TRBV2 and TRBJ2-1, is EPEVTQTPSHQVTQMGQEVILRCVPISNHLYFYWYRQILGQKVEFLVSFYNNEISEKSEIFDDQFSVERPDGSNFTLKIRSTKLEDSAMYFCASSQGLAGGENEQFFGPGTRLTVL.

This clone was observed once. The chain is built from TRBV5-1 and TRBJ2-1, with D perhaps matching TRBD1 (6 bases). From germline, CDR1 is SGHRS and CDR2 YFSETQ. The CDR3 runs 15 residues. V shed 0 bases and J shed 2 bases, with 9 bases lying between them. The CDR3 DNA reads TGCGCCAGCAGCTTGGGAGGGGGAACCTACAATGAGCAGTTCTTC. Translated: CASSLGGGTYNEQFF.

The chain joins TRBV7-8 to TRBJ2-7, with D unclear. Trimming took 1 base from V and 1 from J, leaving 2 bases between them. Germline V gene sequence: CDR1 SGHVS, CDR2 FQNEAQ. This CDR3 comprises 12 residues. In DNA, the CDR3 is TGTGCCAGCAGCTTAGTATCCTACGAGCAGTACTTC. It specifies CASSLVSYEQYF. The complete variable domain, with remaining parts taken from reference TRBV7-8 and TRBJ2-7, reads GAGVSQSPRYKVAKRGQDVALRCDPISGHVSLFWYQQALGQGPEFLTYFQNEAQLDKSGLPSDRFFAERPEGSVSTLKIQRTQQEDSAVYLCASSLVSYEQYFGPGTRLTVT.

The chain is built from TRBV7-2 and TRBJ1-5; possible D gene TRBD1, 5 bases. CDR1 is SGHTA, CDR2 FQGNSA, per germline. V was trimmed by 5 bases and J by 7 bases, leaving 12 bases between them. CDR3 length: 13 residues. The CDR3 region is CASSPPGGQPQHF. In DNA form, the CDR3 reads TGTGCCAGCAGCCCCCCGGGGGGACAGCCCCAGCATTTT.

The CDR3 DNA reads as TGTGCCAGCAGATCAGGGGTTGAAGCTTTCTTT. This encodes CASRSGVEAFF. The chain has TRBV12-3 or TRBV12-4 and TRBJ1-1, with D tentatively TRBD1 (6 bases). V lost 6 bases and J 7 bases, leaving 9 bases between the germline ends. This CDR3 spans 11 amino acids.

This chain connects TRBV28 to TRBJ2-3; D not resolved. This CDR3 has 14 residues. Trimming removed 2 bases at V and 2 bases at J, with 8 bases between. Germline assignment: CDR1 MDHEN and CDR2 SYDVKM. The CDR3: CASSLQSPTDTQYF. Written as DNA, the CDR3 is TGTGCCAGCAGTTTACAAAGCCCCACAGATACGCAGTATTTT.